These 14 T cell receptor beta chains came from one sample sequenced in a study of T cells in Graves' hyperthyroidism and ophthalmopathy. Researchers amplified the TCR beta CDR3 regions from RNA transcripts. A set of HTBI primers served as the primers for a first-round RT-PCR of the TCR CDR3. TCRdb itself ran the multiplex PCR reads through MiXCR, one entry per CDR3 protein. The sample consists of about 200,000 distinct CDR3 sequences, roughly 17% of them appearing once. Sequencing was carried out using blood. These receptors were collected from a woman between 45 and 65 years old with Graves' hyperthyroidism.

This clonotype was observed a single time. A read error may be the cause here, since a much bigger clone is one base away. The chain couples TRBV3-1 to TRBJ2-7; either TRBD1 or TRBD2 may fit D (5 bases each). The CDR3 consists of 18 residues. Trimming removed 0 bases at V and 2 bases at J, with 20 bases between. CDR1 and CDR2 (germline): LGHDT, YNNKEL (reference sequence). CDR3 protein: CASSQEGVNLGPTYEQYF. In DNA, the CDR3 is TGTGCCAGCAGCCAAGAGGGGGTCAACTTAGGACCAACCTACGAGCAGTACTTC.

Here the CDR3 reads CATSAPLRGQGLSNYGYTF. CDR3 in DNA: TGTGCCACCAGTGCTCCCTTAAGGGGACAGGGCCTAAGTAACTATGGCTACACCTTC. The gene calls are TRBV24-1 and TRBJ1-2, with TRBD1 matching 9 bases. V lost 5 bases to trimming and J lost 1 base; unmatched junction nucleotides: 16. Germline values: CDR1 KGHDR, CDR2 SFDVKD. CDR3 length: 19 residues.

This clonotype was detected many times. This chain connects TRBV29-1 to TRBJ2-3, with no clear D. Germline V lookup: CDR1 SQVTM, CDR2 ANQGSEA. Trimming shortened V by 4 bases and J by 3 bases, and 14 bases separated the two germline ends. This CDR3 has 14 residues. CDR3 loop: CSVGAWAATDTQYF. CDR3 bases: TGCAGCGTTGGGGCTTGGGCAGCTACAGATACGCAGTATTTT.

The chain combines TRBV30 with TRBJ2-1; 11 nucleotides match TRBD2. Per germline, CDR1 GTSNPN and CDR2 SVGIG (reference sequence). V lost 3 bases, J lost 8 bases, and 6 bases stayed unmatched. CDR3 length equals 14 residues. For the CDR3, the DNA is TGTGCCTGGAGAAAGATAGCGGGAGGGGATGAGCAGTTCTTC. This gives the protein CAWRKIAGGDEQFF. Using reference TRBV30 and TRBJ2-1 for the parts outside the CDR3, the full variable domain is SQTIHQWPATLVQPVGSPLSLECTVEGTSNPNLYWYRQAAGRGLQLLFYSVGIGQISSEVPQNLSASRPQDRQFILSSKKLLLSDSGFYLCAWRKIAGGDEQFFGPGTRLTVL.

The rearrangement joins TRBV7-2 to TRBJ2-4, with D perhaps assigned TRBD1 or TRBD2 (5 bases each). Germline CDR1 is SGHTA and CDR2 is FQGNSA. V lost 5 bases, J lost 15 bases, and 17 bases lay in between. The CDR3 length is 12 residues. The CDR3 region is CASSPGTSVGYF. For the CDR3, the DNA is TGTGCCAGCAGCCCGGGGACGTCCGTGGGGTACTTC.

This clonotype has a handful of counts. The chain links TRBV5-1 to TRBJ2-5; D remains unclear. CDR1 is SGHRS and CDR2 is YFSETQ in the germline V gene. V lost 4 bases to trimming and J lost 3 bases, with 10 bases between them. CDR3 length: 13 amino acids. The CDR3 DNA sequence: TGCGCCAGCAGCATAATGGCGGAAGAGACCCAGTACTTC. Its translation: CASSIMAEETQYF. Combining the CDR3 with reference TRBV5-1 and TRBJ2-5 gives the whole variable domain KAGVTQTPRYLIKTRGQQVTLSCSPISGHRSVSWYQQTPGQGLQFLFEYFSETQRNKGNFPGRFSGRQFSNSRSEMNVSTLELGDSALYLCASSIMAEETQYFGPGTRLLVL.

Here the CDR3 DNA reads TGTGCCAGCGAACGGACGTCTTCCTACGAGCAGTACTTC. Translated, it gives CASERTSSYEQYF. This chain links TRBV7-9 with TRBJ2-7, with D unclear. Germline V gene sequence: CDR1 SEHNR, CDR2 FQNEAQ (reference sequence). V lost 8 bases and J 1 base, leaving 12 bases between the germline ends. The CDR3 is made up of 13 amino acids.

This clonotype occurred a few times. J is TRBJ2-5 and V is TRBV29-1; 7 nucleotides match TRBD2. The germline gives CDR1 SQVTM, CDR2 ANQGSEA. The CDR3 covers 14 residues. The ends lost 8 bases at V and 1 base at J; junction bases unmatched: 10. CDR3: CSIGRDDPQETQYF. The CDR3 nucleotides read TGCAGCATAGGGAGGGACGACCCCCAAGAGACCCAGTACTTC.

Only a few counts were recorded for this clonotype. The chain joins TRBV4-1 to TRBJ2-3; 14 positions agree with TRBD2. The germline V gene has CDR1 MGHRA and CDR2 YSYEKL. The CDR3 contains 18 residues. V lost 4 bases and J lost 0; bases outside the gene matches: 6. The CDR3 loop is CASSLIGTSGSSTDTQYF. CDR3 DNA: TGCGCCAGCAGCCTAATCGGGACTAGCGGGAGCAGCACAGATACGCAGTATTTT.

CDR3 in amino acids: CSYRGRGNTGELFF. The CDR3 DNA reads TGCAGTTACAGGGGGCGCGGGAACACCGGGGAGCTGTTTTTT. J is TRBJ2-2 and V is TRBV29-1, with TRBD1 matching 9 bases. Germline CDR1 SQVTM, CDR2 ANQGSEA. The CDR3 totals 14 residues.

This clonotype was observed a few times. V gene TRBV9 combines with J gene TRBJ2-1; TRBD2 might be the D (5 bases). Germline V gene data show CDR1 as SGDLS and CDR2 as YYNGEE. CDR3 length equals 14 residues. The V and J ends lost 4 bases and 3 bases respectively, with 11 bases between them. This CDR3 reads CASSPRTFYNEQFF. The CDR3 DNA sequence: TGTGCCAGCAGCCCCCGGACTTTCTACAATGAGCAGTTCTTC.

This clonotype has at least ten counts. The V and J genes are TRBV14 and TRBJ2-3; 15 positions agree with TRBD2. Germline loops: CDR1 SGHDN, CDR2 FVKESK. Germline trimming cut 5 bases from V and 2 bases from J; bases unmatched to any gene: 8. This CDR3 contains 18 residues. CDR3 bases: TGTGCCAGCAGCTCCGGGACTAGCGGGAGGTGGTACACAGATACGCAGTATTTT. Its translation: CASSSGTSGRWYTDTQYF.

The V and J genes are TRBV18 and TRBJ2-3; no clear D gene. The CDR3 sequence is 15 residues long. The V and J ends lost 1 base and 0 bases respectively, with 8 bases between them. Germline CDR1 KGHSH, CDR2 LQKENI. The CDR3 DNA sequence: TGTGCCAGCTCACCACTCATGGTTAGCACAGATACGCAGTATTTT. Encoded protein: CASSPLMVSTDTQYF.

Only one count was recorded for this clonotype. This may be a read error, as it is one base from a much larger clone. This rearrangement joins TRBV9 to TRBJ2-7; the match to TRBD2 covers 7 bases. The J call may be in error: the DNA end matches TRBJ2-1 better. This CDR3 spans 15 amino acids. CDR1 is SGDLS and CDR2 is YYNGEE in the germline V gene. The CDR3 DNA reads TGTGCCAGCAGCGTCAGTATTGGGACTACCTACGAGCAGTTCTTC. Its translation is CASSVSIGTTYEQFF.